The following is a TCR beta chain sequence with its context. What it recognizes is unknown. This table comes from immunoSEQ multiplex PCR, and its TCRdb copy is limited to in-frame clones, with some not included. The repertoire consists of about 7,600 clones, with 82% occurring once and the leading ten covering around a sixth. The CDR3 is 19 amino acids. Germline-derived CDR1 and CDR2 are MNHNS and SASEGT. V lost 3 bases and J lost 5; bases outside the gene matches: 12. The data were obtained in a study of T cells after posttransplantation cyclophosphamide. Findings and limits, study-wide: TRB clonality was highly associated with recipient CMV seropositivity and reactivation. Blood and skin or GI T cell repertoires showed limited TRB overlap. Later blood repertoires were often dominated by clones from the donor CD8+ memory compartment.

A marrow graft followed busulfan-fludarabine conditioning, with cyclophosphamide on days +3 and +4. The sample was CD4+ T cells sorted from blood, taken about 1,000 days after allogeneic stem cell transplant with posttransplant cyclophosphamide. The receptor was isolated from a female patient in her thirties or forties who received an allogeneic stem cell transplant from a related donor, was CMV-positive, and had no GVHD. Certain T cells may be donor cells from the graft. The chain couples TRBV6-1 to TRBJ2-5, with TRBD2 matching 16 bases. The CDR3 nucleotides read TGTGCCAGCAGTGACCCAAAACCGGGACTAGCGGGGGGGCGGGAGACCCAGTACTTC. It codes for CASSDPKPGLAGGRETQYF.